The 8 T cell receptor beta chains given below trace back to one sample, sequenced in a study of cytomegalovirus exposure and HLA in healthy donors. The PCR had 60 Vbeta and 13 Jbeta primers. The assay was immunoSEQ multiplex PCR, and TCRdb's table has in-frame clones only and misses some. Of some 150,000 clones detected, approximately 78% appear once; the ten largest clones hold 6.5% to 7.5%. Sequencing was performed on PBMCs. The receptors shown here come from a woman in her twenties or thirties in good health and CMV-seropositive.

CDR3 sequence (DNA): TGTGCCAGCAGTTTATCGGGACTTGAAAGCCCCTACGAGCAGTACTTC. It codes for CASSLSGLESPYEQYF. The chain combines TRBV27 with TRBJ2-7, with a tentative D call TRBD2 (6 bases). Looked up from germline, CDR1 is MNHEY and CDR2 is SMNVEV (reference sequence). Trimming removed 0 bases from V and 2 bases from J, with 14 bases in between. The CDR3 extends over 16 amino acids.

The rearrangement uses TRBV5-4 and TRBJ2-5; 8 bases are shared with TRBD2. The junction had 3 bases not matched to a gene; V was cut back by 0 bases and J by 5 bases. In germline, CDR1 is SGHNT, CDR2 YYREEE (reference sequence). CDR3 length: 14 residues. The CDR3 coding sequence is TGTGCCAGCAGCTTGGTGTCGGGGGGGGAGACCCAGTACTTC. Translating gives CASSLVSGGETQYF.

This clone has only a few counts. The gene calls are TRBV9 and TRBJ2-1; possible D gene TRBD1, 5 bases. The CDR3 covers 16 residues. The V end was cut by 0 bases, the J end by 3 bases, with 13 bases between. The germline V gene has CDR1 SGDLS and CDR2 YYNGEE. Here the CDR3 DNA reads TGTGCCAGCAGCGTAGGGTGGGGCCCCCTCTACAATGAGCAGTTCTTC. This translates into CASSVGWGPLYNEQFF.

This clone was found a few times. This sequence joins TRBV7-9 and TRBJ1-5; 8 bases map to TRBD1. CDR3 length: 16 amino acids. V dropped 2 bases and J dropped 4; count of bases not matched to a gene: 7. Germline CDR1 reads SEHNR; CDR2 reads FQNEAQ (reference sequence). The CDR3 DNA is TGTGCCAGCAGCTTATATCGGGGACAGGCGAATCAGCCCCAGCATTTT. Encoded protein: CASSLYRGQANQPQHF.

DNA for the CDR3: TGTGCCAGCAGTCGCGCGGCAGGGTCCTCCTACGAGCAGTACTTC. Its protein is CASSRAAGSSYEQYF. The gene calls are TRBV11-2 and TRBJ2-7; D might be TRBD1 (5 bases). CDR3 length: 15 residues. V dropped 6 bases and J dropped 0 bases, with 15 bases sitting between them. Germline lookup yields CDR1 SGHAT and CDR2 FQNNGV.

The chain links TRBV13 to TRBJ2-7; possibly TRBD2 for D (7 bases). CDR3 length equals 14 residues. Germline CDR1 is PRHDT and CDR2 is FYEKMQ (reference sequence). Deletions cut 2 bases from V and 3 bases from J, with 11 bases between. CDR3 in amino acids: CASSLRGALYEQYF. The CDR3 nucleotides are TGTGCCAGCAGCTTACGGGGGGCCCTCTACGAGCAGTACTTC.

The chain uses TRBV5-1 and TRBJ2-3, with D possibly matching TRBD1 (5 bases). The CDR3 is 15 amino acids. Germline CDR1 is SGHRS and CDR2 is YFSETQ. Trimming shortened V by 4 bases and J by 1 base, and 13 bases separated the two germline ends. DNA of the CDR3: TGCGCCAGCAGCCCAGGGCCGGTTGGCACAGATACGCAGTATTTT. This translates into CASSPGPVGTDTQYF. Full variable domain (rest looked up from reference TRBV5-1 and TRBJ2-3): KAGVTQTPRYLIKTRGQQVTLSCSPISGHRSVSWYQQTPGQGLQFLFEYFSETQRNKGNFPGRFSGRQFSNSRSEMNVSTLELGDSALYLCASSPGPVGTDTQYFGPGTRLTVL.

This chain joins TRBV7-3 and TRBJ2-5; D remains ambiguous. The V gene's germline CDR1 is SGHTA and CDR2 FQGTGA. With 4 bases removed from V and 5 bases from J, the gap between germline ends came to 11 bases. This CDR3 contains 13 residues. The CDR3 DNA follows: TGTGCCAGCAGCTCCGTGAGACATGAGACCCAGTACTTC. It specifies CASSSVRHETQYF.